This TCR beta chain was retrieved from a study of blood T cell repertoires in COVID-19. Study-wide context: Samples representing acute and convalescent COVID-19 were sourced from the United States, Italy and Spain. Sources were T cells, B-cell-depleted T cells, or PBMCs; the material itself was cDNA or gDNA.

CDR1 and CDR2 (germline): SGHRS, YFSETQ. The CDR3 covers 15 residues. Trimming cost V 4 bases and J 0 bases; bases outside gene matches: 2. Original handling: Reference gene primer amplification gave nucleated cell count estimates. Sequencing used immunoSEQ multiplex PCR; TCRdb keeps in-frame clones, though not all of them. V, J and clone size derive from that table, while D and trimming were established from the DNA sequence. Of 45,000 or so clones detected, about 90% appear once; the ten largest clones hold approximately 13%. This TCR was recovered from an elderly man with acute or convalescent COVID-19. The rearrangement links TRBV5-1 to TRBJ1-4, with TRBD1 matching 8 bases. The source material was peripheral blood. CDR3 residues: CASSPQGATNEKLFF. The CDR3 region has the DNA TGCGCCAGCAGCCCACAGGGGGCAACTAATGAAAAACTGTTTTTT.